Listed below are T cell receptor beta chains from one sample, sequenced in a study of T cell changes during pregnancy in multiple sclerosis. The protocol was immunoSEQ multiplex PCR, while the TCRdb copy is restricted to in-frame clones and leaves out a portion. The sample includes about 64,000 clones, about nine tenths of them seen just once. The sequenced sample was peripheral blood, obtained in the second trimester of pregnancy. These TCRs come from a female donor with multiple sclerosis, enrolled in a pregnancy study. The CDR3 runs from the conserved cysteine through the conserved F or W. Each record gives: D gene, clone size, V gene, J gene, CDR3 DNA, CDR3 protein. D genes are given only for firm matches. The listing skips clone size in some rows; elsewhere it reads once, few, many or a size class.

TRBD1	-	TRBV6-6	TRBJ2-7	TGTGCCAGCAGCCGTAGGGGGCGGTCAGGCTACGAGCAGTACTTC	CASSRRGRSGYEQYF
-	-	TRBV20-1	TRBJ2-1	TGCAGTGCTAGATTTAGGAGAGAGCAGTTCTTC	CSARFRREQFF
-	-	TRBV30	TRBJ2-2	TGTGCCTGGAGTGTAATTAAGTCTAGCCTTAACACCGGGGAGCTGTTTTTT	CAWSVIKSSLNTGELFF
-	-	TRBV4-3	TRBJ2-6	TGCGCCAGCAGCCAAGATGAGGGGGGGCTGGGGACTGGGGCCAACGTCCTGACTTTC	CASSQDEGGLGTGANVLTF
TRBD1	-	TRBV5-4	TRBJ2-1	TGTGCCAGCAGCTTTGGGACAGGAGACTACAATGAGCAGTTCTTC	CASSFGTGDYNEQFF
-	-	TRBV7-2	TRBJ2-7	TGTGCCAGCAGCTTGGCCATGGGCAGGGGTTACGAGCAGTACTTC	CASSLAMGRGYEQYF
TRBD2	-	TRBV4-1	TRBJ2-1	TGCGCCAGCAGCCAAGTAGTGATACGAGGGCTAGCGGGACTTGAGCAGTTCTTC	CASSQVVIRGLAGLEQFF
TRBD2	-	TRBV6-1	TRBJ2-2	TGTGCCAGCAGTGAAACTAGCGGGAGTGCCGGGGAGCTGTTTTTT	CASSETSGSAGELFF
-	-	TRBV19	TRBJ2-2	TGTGCCAGTAGTTTCCAGGACGGGGAGCTGTTTTTT	CASSFQDGELFF
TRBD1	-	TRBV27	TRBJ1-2	TGTGCCAGCAGTTTGTCAGGGGGAGGAGGGGGCTACACCTTC	CASSLSGGGGGYTF
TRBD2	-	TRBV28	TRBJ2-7	TGTGCCAGTTATAGCGGGGGTACCTACGAGCAGTACTTC	CASYSGGTYEQYF
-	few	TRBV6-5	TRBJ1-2	TGTGCCAGCAGGGCCACAGGGTCCGATGGCTACACCTTC	CASRATGSDGYTF
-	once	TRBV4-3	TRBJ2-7	TGCGCCAGCAGCCAAGATCGAAGGAGCTCCTACGAGCAGTACTTC	CASSQDRRSSYEQYF
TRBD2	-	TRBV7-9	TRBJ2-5	TGTGCCACTAGCGGGGGCTTGTTCAGTAAGACCCAGTACTTC	CATSGGLFSKTQYF
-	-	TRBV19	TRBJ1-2	TGTGCCAGTAGTCAGAGGGACTATGGCTACACCTTC	CASSQRDYGYTF
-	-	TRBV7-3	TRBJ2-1	TGTGCCAGCAGCGTTAACAATGAGCAGTTCTTC	CASSVNNEQFF
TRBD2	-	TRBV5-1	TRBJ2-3	TGCGCCAGCAGCCCGATGTTACTAGCGGGAGGGTATGCAGATACGCAGTATTTT	CASSPMLLAGGYADTQYF
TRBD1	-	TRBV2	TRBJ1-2	TGTGCCAGCAGAGGGGGACAGGGCGGGAGCTATGGCTACACCTTC	CASRGGQGGSYGYTF
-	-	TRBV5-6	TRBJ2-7	TGTGCCAGCAGCTTGGAGCGCGGGAACTACGAGCAGTACTTC	CASSLERGNYEQYF
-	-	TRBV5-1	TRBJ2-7	TGCGCCAGCACGGGGGACAGCGCAGTCTACGAGCAGTACTTC	CASTGDSAVYEQYF
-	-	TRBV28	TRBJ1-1	TGTGCCAGCAGTTTCGTTGACCGGGACACTGAAGCTTTCTTT	CASSFVDRDTEAFF
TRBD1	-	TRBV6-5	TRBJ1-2	TGTGCCACCCACGTGGGGACAGACAACTATGGCTACACCTTC	CATHVGTDNYGYTF
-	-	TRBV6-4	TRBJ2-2	TGTGCCAGCAGTGACTCCGACACCGGGGAGCTGTTTTTT	CASSDSDTGELFF
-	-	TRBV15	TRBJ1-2	TGTGCCACCAGCAGAGATAGGGGCGGCTATGGCTACACCTTC	CATSRDRGGYGYTF
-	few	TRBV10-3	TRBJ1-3	TGTGCCATCAGTGATTTAGTGCGTCCGGGGACTTCTGGAAACACCATATATTTT	CAISDLVRPGTSGNTIYF
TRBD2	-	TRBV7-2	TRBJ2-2	TGTGCCAGCAGCTCCGATTGGGGGAGGGTCACCGGGGAGCTGTTTTTT	CASSSDWGRVTGELFF